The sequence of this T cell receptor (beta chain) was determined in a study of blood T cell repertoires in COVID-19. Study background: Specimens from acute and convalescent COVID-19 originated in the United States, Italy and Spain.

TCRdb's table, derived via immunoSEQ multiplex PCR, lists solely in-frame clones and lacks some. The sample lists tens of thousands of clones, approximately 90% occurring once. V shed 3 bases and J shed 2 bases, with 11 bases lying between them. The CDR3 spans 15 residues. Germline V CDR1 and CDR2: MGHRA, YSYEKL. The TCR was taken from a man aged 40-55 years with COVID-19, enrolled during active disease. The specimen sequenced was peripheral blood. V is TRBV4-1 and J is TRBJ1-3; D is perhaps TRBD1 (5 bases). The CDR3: CASSQDQGTGNTIYF. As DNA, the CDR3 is TGCGCCAGCAGCCAGGACCAGGGTACTGGAAACACCATATATTTT.